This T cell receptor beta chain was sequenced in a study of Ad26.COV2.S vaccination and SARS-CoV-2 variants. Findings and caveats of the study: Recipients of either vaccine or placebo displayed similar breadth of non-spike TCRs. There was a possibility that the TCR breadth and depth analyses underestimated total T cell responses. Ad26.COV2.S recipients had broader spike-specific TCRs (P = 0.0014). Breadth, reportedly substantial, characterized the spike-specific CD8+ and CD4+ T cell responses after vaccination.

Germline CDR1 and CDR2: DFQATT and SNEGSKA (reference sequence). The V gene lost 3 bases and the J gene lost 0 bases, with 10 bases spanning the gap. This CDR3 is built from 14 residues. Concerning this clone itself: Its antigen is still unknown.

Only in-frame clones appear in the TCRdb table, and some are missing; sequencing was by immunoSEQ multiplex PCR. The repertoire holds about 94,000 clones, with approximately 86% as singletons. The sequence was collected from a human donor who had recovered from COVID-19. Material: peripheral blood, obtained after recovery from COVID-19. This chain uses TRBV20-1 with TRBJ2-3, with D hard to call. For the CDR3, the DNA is TGCAGTGCTAGTACACAGACTAGCACAGATACGCAGTATTTT. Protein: CSASTQTSTDTQYF.